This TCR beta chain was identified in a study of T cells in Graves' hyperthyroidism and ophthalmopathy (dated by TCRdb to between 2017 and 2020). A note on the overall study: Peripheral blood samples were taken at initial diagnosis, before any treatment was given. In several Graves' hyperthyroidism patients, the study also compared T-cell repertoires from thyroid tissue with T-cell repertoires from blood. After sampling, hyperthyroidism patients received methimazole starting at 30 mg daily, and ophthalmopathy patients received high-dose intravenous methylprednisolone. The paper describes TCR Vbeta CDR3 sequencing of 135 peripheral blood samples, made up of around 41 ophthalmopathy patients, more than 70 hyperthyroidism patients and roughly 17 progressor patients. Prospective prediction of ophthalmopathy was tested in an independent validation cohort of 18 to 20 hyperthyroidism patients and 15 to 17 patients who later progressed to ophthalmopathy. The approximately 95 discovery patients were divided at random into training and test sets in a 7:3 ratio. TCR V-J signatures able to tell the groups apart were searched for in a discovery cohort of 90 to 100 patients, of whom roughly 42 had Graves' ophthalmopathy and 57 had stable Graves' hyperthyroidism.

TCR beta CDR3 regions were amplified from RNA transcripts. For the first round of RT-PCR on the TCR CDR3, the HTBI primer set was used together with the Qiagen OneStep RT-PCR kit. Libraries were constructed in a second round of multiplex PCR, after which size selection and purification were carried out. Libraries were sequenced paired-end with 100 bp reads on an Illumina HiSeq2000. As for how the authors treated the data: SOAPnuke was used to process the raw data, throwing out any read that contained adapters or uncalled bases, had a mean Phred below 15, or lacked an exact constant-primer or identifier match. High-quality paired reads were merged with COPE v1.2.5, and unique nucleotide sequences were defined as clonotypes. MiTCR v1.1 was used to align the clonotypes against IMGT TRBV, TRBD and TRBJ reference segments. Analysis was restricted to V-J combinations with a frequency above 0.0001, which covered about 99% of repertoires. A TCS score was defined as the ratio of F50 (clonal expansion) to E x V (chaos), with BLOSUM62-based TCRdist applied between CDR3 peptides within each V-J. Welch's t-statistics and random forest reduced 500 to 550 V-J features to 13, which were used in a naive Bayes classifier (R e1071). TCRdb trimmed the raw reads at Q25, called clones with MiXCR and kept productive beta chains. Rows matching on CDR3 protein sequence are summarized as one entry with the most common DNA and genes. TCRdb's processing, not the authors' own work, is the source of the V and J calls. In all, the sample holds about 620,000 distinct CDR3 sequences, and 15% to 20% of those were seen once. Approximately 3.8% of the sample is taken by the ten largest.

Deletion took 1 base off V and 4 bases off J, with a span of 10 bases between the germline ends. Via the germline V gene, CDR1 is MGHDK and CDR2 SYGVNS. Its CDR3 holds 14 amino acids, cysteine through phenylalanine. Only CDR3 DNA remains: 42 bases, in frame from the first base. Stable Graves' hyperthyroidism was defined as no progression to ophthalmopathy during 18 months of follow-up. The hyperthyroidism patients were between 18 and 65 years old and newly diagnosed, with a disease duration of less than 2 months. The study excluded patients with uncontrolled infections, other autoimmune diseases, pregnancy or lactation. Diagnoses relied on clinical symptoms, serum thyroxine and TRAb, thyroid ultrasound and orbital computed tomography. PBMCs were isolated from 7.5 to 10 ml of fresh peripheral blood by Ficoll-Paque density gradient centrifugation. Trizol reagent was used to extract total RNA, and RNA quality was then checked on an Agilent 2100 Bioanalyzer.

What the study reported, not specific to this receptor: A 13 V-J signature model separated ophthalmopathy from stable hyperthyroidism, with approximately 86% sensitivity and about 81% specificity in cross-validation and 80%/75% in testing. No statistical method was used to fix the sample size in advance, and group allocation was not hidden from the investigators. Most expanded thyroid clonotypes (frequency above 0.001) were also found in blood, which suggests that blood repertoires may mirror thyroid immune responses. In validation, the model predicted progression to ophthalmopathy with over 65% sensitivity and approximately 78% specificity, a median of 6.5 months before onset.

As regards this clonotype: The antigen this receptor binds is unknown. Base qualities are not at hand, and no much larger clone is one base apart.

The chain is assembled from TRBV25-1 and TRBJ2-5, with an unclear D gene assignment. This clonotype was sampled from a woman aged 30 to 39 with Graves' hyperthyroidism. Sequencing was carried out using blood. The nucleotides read TGTGCCAGCAGTGAATTGAGTAGGTTAGAGACCCAGTACTTC. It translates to CASSELSRLETQYF.